This paragraph reports one T cell receptor (beta chain). The antigen remains undetermined. Germline CDR1 reads SGHTA; CDR2 reads FQGNSA. Trimming removed 5 bases from V and 0 bases from J, with 14 bases in between. The CDR3 totals 15 residues. Sorted out of PBMCs were CD4+ T cells and CD8+ T cells. Investigators isolated RNA and reverse transcribed it into cDNA to act as the sequencing template. TCRdb's table, derived via immunoSEQ multiplex PCR, lists solely in-frame clones and lacks some. This table has 90,000 to 100,000 clones, about two fifths appearing once. The data derive from a study of CD8+ T cells in alopecia areata. Whole-study results and caveats: Relative to normal scalp, lesional scalp, especially alopecia totalis/universalis, showed higher clonality.

V gene TRBV7-2 combines with J gene TRBJ2-7; D perhaps matches TRBD1 (6 bases). The clonotype was recovered from a human donor with alopecia areata. Material: CD4+ T cells sorted from blood. The CDR3 DNA follows: TGTGCCAGCAGCCTTACATCGACAGGCTCCTACGAGCAGTACTTC. Translated, it gives CASSLTSTGSYEQYF.